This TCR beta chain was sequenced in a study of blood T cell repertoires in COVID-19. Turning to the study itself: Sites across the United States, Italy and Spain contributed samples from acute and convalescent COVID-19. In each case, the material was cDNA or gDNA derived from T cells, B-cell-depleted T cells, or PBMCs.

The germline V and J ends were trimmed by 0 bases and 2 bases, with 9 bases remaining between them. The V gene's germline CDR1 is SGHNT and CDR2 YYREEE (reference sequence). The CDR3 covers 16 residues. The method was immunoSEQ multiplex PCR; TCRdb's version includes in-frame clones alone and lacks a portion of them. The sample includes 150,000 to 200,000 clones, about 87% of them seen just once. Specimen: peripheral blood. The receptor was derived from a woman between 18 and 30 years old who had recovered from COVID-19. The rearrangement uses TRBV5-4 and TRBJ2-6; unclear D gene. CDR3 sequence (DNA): TGTGCCAGCAGCTTGGTAGTATCGGCTGGGGCCAACGTCCTGACTTTC. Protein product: CASSLVVSAGANVLTF.